This T cell receptor beta chain was retrieved from a study of beta chain features in type 1 diabetes. This clone has just a few counts. Its antigen is unidentified. Study-level results: TCRB CDR3s were moderately but significantly shorter in Type 1 diabetes patients in all four CD4+ subsets. VDJ junctions in type 1 diabetes patients carried more deletions and fewer insertions.

Investigators reverse transcribed all isolated RNA, so they sequenced expressed TCRB transcripts. Some clones are missing from TCRdb's copy, which holds only in-frame ones; the method was immunoSEQ multiplex PCR. Among around 310,000 clones listed, about 14% were seen once. The source material was naive CD4+ T cells from blood. The sequence derives from a woman younger than 30 with type 1 diabetes.

CDR3 protein: CASSPRGGNEQFF. Here the CDR3 DNA reads TGTGCCAGCAGCCCCCGGGGAGGGAATGAGCAGTTCTTC. V and J are TRBV7-2 and TRBJ2-1; 7 bases map to TRBD2. The CDR3 sequence is 13 residues long. V was clipped by 5 bases and J by 7 bases; unmatched bases: 5. Germline V CDR1 and CDR2: SGHTA, FQGNSA.